A single sample gave rise to the 27 T cell receptor beta chains below, sequenced in a study of T cells in Graves' hyperthyroidism and ophthalmopathy. The source material, RNA transcripts, was used to amplify TCR beta CDR3 regions. An initial round of RT-PCR targeting the TCR CDR3 relied on the HTBI primer set. TCRdb passed the multiplex PCR reads through MiXCR, listing each CDR3 protein once. Altogether fewer than 250,000 distinct CDR3 sequences are present, 15% to 20% being singletons, with the ten largest covering around 26%. The sample comprised blood. The receptors stem from a woman between 18 and 30 years old with Graves' ophthalmopathy.

Ten or more counts support this clonotype. V and J are TRBV18 and TRBJ2-5; D is unresolved. The CDR3 contains 15 residues. Germline CDR1 KGHSH, CDR2 LQKENI. Trimming pared 4 bases from V and 1 base from J, leaving 13 bases between. This chain's CDR3 is CASSRNSVAQETQYF. The CDR3 DNA reads as TGTGCCAGCTCACGGAACAGCGTCGCCCAAGAGACCCAGTACTTC.

This clonotype occurred many times. The chain has TRBV20-1 and TRBJ2-7; D tentatively reads TRBD1 or TRBD2 (8 bases each). The V end was cut by 8 bases, the J end by 6 bases, with 20 bases between. CDR3 length: 13 amino acids. Germline V gene data show CDR1 as DFQATT and CDR2 as SNEGSKA (reference sequence). CDR3 coding DNA: TGCAGTCGGGGGGGGACAGGCGTCCTCGAGCAGTACTTC. This sequence encodes CSRGGTGVLEQYF.

The sample holds many counts of this clonotype. The chain couples TRBV7-9 to TRBJ2-7; TRBD1 might be the D (6 bases). The CDR3 sequence is 12 residues long. Germline CDR1 is SEHNR and CDR2 is FQNEAQ (reference sequence). With 3 bases removed from V and 7 bases from J, the gap between germline ends came to 10 bases. The CDR3 reads CASSFGTKEQYF. The CDR3 DNA is TGTGCCAGCAGCTTCGGGACAAAGGAGCAGTACTTC.

Concerning this clonotype itself: A much bigger clone sits one base away, suggesting this may be a read error. This chain joins TRBV3-1 and TRBJ1-2; maybe TRBD1 (5 bases). Germline V gene lookup returns CDR1 LGHDT and CDR2 YNNKEL (reference sequence). The CDR3 is made up of 15 amino acids. CDR3 DNA sequence: TGTGCCAGCGGCCAAGGGTCCTCGGGGCCCTACGGCTACACCTTC. Protein: CASGQGSSGPYGYTF.

Details on this clonotype: A much larger clone lies one base from this, so it may be a read error. This sequence joins TRBV29-1 and TRBJ2-2; possibly TRBD2 for D (5 bases). Germline V CDR1 and CDR2: SQVTM, ANQGSEA. The CDR3 extends over 12 amino acids. The CDR3 sequence: CSVRANTGELLF. CDR3 DNA: TGCAGCGTAAGGGCGAACACCGGGGAGCTGCTTTTT.

At least ten counts were recorded for this clonotype. The V gene is TRBV28, the J gene TRBJ2-7; 8 bases fit TRBD1. Germline lookup yields CDR1 MDHEN and CDR2 SYDVKM. The junction had 13 bases not matched to a gene; V was cut back by 6 bases and J by 6 bases. The CDR3 sequence is 15 residues long. The CDR3 region is CASSRNGQGEGEQYF. CDR3 in DNA: TGTGCCAGCAGCAGGAATGGACAGGGAGAGGGCGAGCAGTACTTC.

This clonotype has ten or more counts. This chain uses TRBV20-1 with TRBJ1-1; 12 nucleotides line up with TRBD1. The CDR3 runs to 16 residues. Germline-derived CDR1 and CDR2 are DFQATT and SNEGSKA (reference sequence). J was trimmed by 1 base and V by 6 bases; bases with no gene match: 9. CDR3 residues: CSAPRGTGGRNTEAFF. The CDR3 DNA reads TGCAGTGCCCCTAGGGGGACAGGGGGCAGGAACACTGAAGCTTTCTTT.

In this sample, this clonotype turned up many times. This rearrangement joins TRBV5-5 to TRBJ2-7; 13 bases line up with TRBD2. The CDR3 loop spans 15 amino acids. The germline gives CDR1 SGHKS, CDR2 YYEKEE (reference sequence). The V segment lost 3 bases and the J segment 2 bases; nucleotides outside the gene matches: 2. CDR3 DNA: TGTGCCAGCAGCTCCGGACTAGCGGGGGCCTACGAGCAGTACTTC. As protein: CASSSGLAGAYEQYF.

The V and J genes are TRBV4-1 and TRBJ2-3; 12 bases agree with TRBD1. The V segment lost 5 bases and the J segment 4 bases; nucleotides outside the gene matches: 10. The CDR3 sequence is 17 residues long. Germline V gene data show CDR1 as MGHRA and CDR2 as YSYEKL. The CDR3 here is CASSGPGQGARSDTQYF. CDR3 in DNA: TGCGCCAGCAGCGGACCGGGACAGGGGGCGCGGTCAGATACGCAGTATTTT.

This sequence joins TRBV25-1 and TRBJ2-1, with 11 nucleotides matching TRBD2. Germline lookup yields CDR1 MGHDK and CDR2 SYGVNS. With V trimmed by 6 bases and J by 10 bases, 5 bases remained unmatched. This CDR3 comprises 13 residues. CDR3 DNA: TGTGCCAGCAGACTAGCGGGGGCCGGGGAGCAGTTCTTC. This encodes CASRLAGAGEQFF. Drawing the rest from reference TRBV25-1 and TRBJ2-1, the complete variable domain is EADIYQTPRYLVIGTGKKITLECSQTMGHDKMYWYQQDPGMELHLIHYSYGVNSTEKGDLSSESTVSRIRTEHFPLTLESARPSHTSQYLCASRLAGAGEQFFGPGTRLTVL.

There are many counts of this clonotype. This sequence joins TRBV7-2 and TRBJ2-1, with 14 bases fitting TRBD2. From germline, CDR1 is SGHTA and CDR2 FQGNSA. V lost 6 bases, J lost 0 bases, and 13 bases stayed unmatched. The CDR3 has 20 residues. The CDR3 sequence: CASRFPGLAGERTSYNEQFF. The CDR3 nucleotides read TGTGCCAGCAGGTTCCCGGGACTAGCGGGAGAAAGAACCTCCTACAATGAGCAGTTCTTC. Based on the CDR3 plus reference TRBV7-2 and TRBJ2-1, the full variable domain is GAGVSQSPSNKVTEKGKDVELRCDPISGHTALYWYRQSLGQGLEFLIYFQGNSAPDKSGLPSDRFSAERTGGSVSTLTIQRTQQEDSAVYLCASRFPGLAGERTSYNEQFFGPGTRLTVL.

This clonotype was counted at least ten times. The J gene is TRBJ2-1, the V gene TRBV7-9; D possibly corresponds to TRBD2 (6 bases). Looked up from germline, CDR1 is SEHNR and CDR2 is FQNEAQ (reference sequence). The CDR3 consists of 17 residues. V lost 5 bases and J 5 bases, leaving 22 bases between the germline ends. The CDR3 region is CASSTQYRLVSHNEQFF. In DNA, the CDR3 is TGTGCCAGCAGCACCCAATACCGACTAGTTTCCCACAATGAGCAGTTCTTC.

In the case of this clonotype: A read error may be the cause here, since a much bigger clone is one base away. The V call is TRBV19, the J call TRBJ2-2; no definite D call. This CDR3 has 17 residues. CDR1 LNHDA and CDR2 SQIVND come from the germline V gene (reference sequence). CDR3: CASTHLGSLANTWELFF. CDR3 bases: TGTGCCAGTACCCATTTAGGGTCCCTCGCGAACACCTGGGAGCTGTTTTTT.

This clonotype was seen many times. The V and J genes are TRBV9 and TRBJ2-1, with D perhaps TRBD1 or TRBD2 (5 bases each). Trimming pared 3 bases from V and 13 bases from J, leaving 14 bases between. Germline V CDR1 and CDR2: SGDLS, YYNGEE. This CDR3 contains 12 residues. This chain's CDR3 is CASSAEGQLQFF. CDR3 in DNA: TGTGCCAGCAGCGCCGAGGGGCAGCTTCAGTTCTTC.

This clonotype showed up many times. The V and J genes are TRBV28 and TRBJ1-1; 7 nucleotides line up with TRBD1. In germline, CDR1 is MDHEN, CDR2 SYDVKM. Trimming at V came to 7 bases and at J to 1 base, leaving 9 bases not matched to a gene. CDR3 length: 15 residues. CDR3 nucleotides: TGTGCCAGCATCGATCGGCAGGGGGAGAACACTGAAGCTTTCTTT. It codes for CASIDRQGENTEAFF. Variable domain in full (rest from reference TRBV28 and TRBJ1-1): DVKVTQSSRYLVKRTGEKVFLECVQDMDHENMFWYRQDPGLGLRLIYFSYDVKMKEKGDIPEGYSVSREKKERFSLILESASTNQTSMYLCASIDRQGENTEAFFGQGTRLTVV.

As concerns this clonotype: A much more abundant neighbour one base away suggests this may be a read error. This rearrangement joins TRBV7-6 to TRBJ2-7; a weak D match, TRBD1 (6 bases). The end of the DNA is better explained by TRBJ2-1, so the J call may be wrong. Germline V gives CDR1 SGHVS, CDR2 FNYEAQ. The CDR3 contains 18 residues. In nucleotides, the CDR3 is TGTGCCAGCAGCTTAGCGGACAGCCTCAGCCTTAACTCCTACGAGCAGTTCTTC. It is translated as CASSLADSLSLNSYEQFF.

This clonotype was counted at least ten times. The chain combines TRBV9 with TRBJ1-1; no clear D gene. Trimming left V 0 bases short and J 0 bases short, with 9 bases between. Per germline, CDR1 SGDLS and CDR2 YYNGEE. The CDR3 is 15 amino acids. CDR3: CASSVGWGVNTEAFF. CDR3 DNA sequence: TGTGCCAGCAGCGTAGGTTGGGGTGTGAACACTGAAGCTTTCTTT.

This clonotype has a count of ten or more. V gene TRBV19 combines with J gene TRBJ2-7; D unclear. Deletions cut 4 bases from V and 0 bases from J, with 7 bases between. The CDR3 sequence is 13 residues long. Germline values: CDR1 LNHDA, CDR2 SQIVND (reference sequence). Here the CDR3 DNA reads TGTGCCAGTAGTACGGTTACCTCCTACGAGCAGTACTTC. Protein sequence: CASSTVTSYEQYF. Combining the CDR3 with reference TRBV19 and TRBJ2-7 gives the whole variable domain DGGITQSPKYLFRKEGQNVTLSCEQNLNHDAMYWYRQDPGQGLRLIYYSQIVNDFQKGDIAEGYSVSREKKESFPLTVTSAQKNPTAFYLCASSTVTSYEQYFGPGTRLTVT.

This clonotype was seen ten or more times. The chain links TRBV30 to TRBJ1-6; possibly TRBD1 for D (6 bases). This CDR3 region has 14 residues. Germline CDR1 GTSNPN, CDR2 SVGIG (reference sequence). V gave up 2 bases and J gave up 12 bases, with 17 bases separating them. The CDR3 protein is CAWSFQGWEGPLHF. CDR3 coding DNA: TGTGCCTGGAGTTTCCAGGGGTGGGAAGGACCCCTCCACTTT.

The chain has TRBV7-6 and TRBJ1-2; 11 bases line up with TRBD1. CDR1 and CDR2 (germline): SGHVS, FNYEAQ. The length of the CDR3 is 16 residues. Losses at the gene ends were 1 base for V and 8 bases for J; bases not matched to a gene: 9. The CDR3 region is CASSLGGGQGAEGYTF. In nucleotides, the CDR3 is TGTGCCAGCAGCTTAGGGGGAGGACAGGGGGCGGAGGGCTACACCTTC.

Comments on this clonotype: One base away lies a much larger clone, so this may be a sequencing read error. The V call is TRBV24-1, the J call TRBJ2-6; no clear D. This CDR3 comprises 16 residues. CDR1 KGHDR and CDR2 SFDVKD come from the germline V gene. V was shortened by 2 bases and J by 3 bases, with 10 bases between the two germline ends. The CDR3 nucleotides are TGTGCCACCAGTGATTCCGGACGCGGTGGGGCCAACGTCCTGACTTTC. Protein: CATSDSGRGGANVLTF.

This clonotype was seen at least ten times. This rearrangement joins TRBV29-1 to TRBJ2-1; 8 nucleotides match TRBD2. Germline V gives CDR1 SQVTM, CDR2 ANQGSEA. V shed 2 bases and J 3 bases; nucleotides not matched to a gene: 9. The length of the CDR3 is 16 residues. The CDR3 spells CSVEMSGGGHYNEQFF. CDR3 in DNA: TGCAGCGTTGAAATGAGCGGGGGAGGGCACTACAATGAGCAGTTCTTC.

This clonotype was seen repeatedly, ten times or more. This rearrangement joins TRBV6-6 to TRBJ2-7; unclear D gene. The CDR3 covers 16 residues. Germline lookup yields CDR1 MNHNY and CDR2 SVGAGI (reference sequence). Trimming pared 0 bases from V and 0 bases from J, leaving 12 bases between. The CDR3 here is CASSYSSLQSSYEQYF. As DNA, the CDR3 is TGTGCCAGCAGTTACTCGAGCCTTCAGAGCTCCTACGAGCAGTACTTC.

This clonotype was found many times. CDR3 DNA sequence: TGTGCCAGCAGCTTATCGGCAGATACGCAGTATTTT. It translates to CASSLSADTQYF. The chain has TRBV7-9 and TRBJ2-3, with unresolved D. The germline gives CDR1 SEHNR, CDR2 FQNEAQ (reference sequence). The V gene lost 2 bases and the J gene lost 4 bases, with 4 bases spanning the gap. The CDR3 covers 12 residues.

This clonotype appeared many times. The chain employs TRBV6-1 and TRBJ2-1; a weak D match, TRBD2 (5 bases). With 5 bases removed from V and 0 bases from J, the gap between germline ends came to 14 bases. Germline CDR1 MNHNS, CDR2 SASEGT. The CDR3 is made up of 16 amino acids. The CDR3 nucleotides read TGTGCCAGCAGTTCACCCCTAGCTAACTCCTACAATGAGCAGTTCTTC. This codes for CASSSPLANSYNEQFF.

There are many counts of this clonotype. The CDR3 DNA follows: TGTGCCAGCAGTCAGGGGTGGACAGGAAATCAGCCCCAGCATTTT. This translates into CASSQGWTGNQPQHF. This sequence joins TRBV12-3 or TRBV12-4 and TRBJ1-5, with 7 positions matching TRBD1. The CDR3 is made up of 15 amino acids. V gave up 5 bases and J gave up 4 bases; unmatched junction bases: 8.

CDR3 loop: CASSSTTGRSSYEQYF. CDR3 nucleotides: TGCGCCAGCAGCTCTACGACAGGGAGATCGTCCTACGAGCAGTACTTC. V is TRBV5-1 and J is TRBJ2-7, with TRBD1 matching over 7 bases. V lost 3 bases and J lost 1; bases outside the gene matches: 10. CDR1 and CDR2 (germline): SGHRS, YFSETQ. There are 16 residues in the CDR3. Full variable domain (rest looked up from reference TRBV5-1 and TRBJ2-7): KAGVTQTPRYLIKTRGQQVTLSCSPISGHRSVSWYQQTPGQGLQFLFEYFSETQRNKGNFPGRFSGRQFSNSRSEMNVSTLELGDSALYLCASSSTTGRSSYEQYFGPGTRLTVT.